These 2 T cell receptor beta chains originate from one sample sequenced in a study of blood T cell repertoires in COVID-19 (TCRdb year 2020). The library was made by the immunoSEQ multiplex PCR assay. The immuneACCESS repertoire file appears here via TCRdb, limited to in-frame rearrangements. These files lack a portion of the clones; in checked studies, under half of the deficit traces to unresolved V genes, and the cause of the others is not known. The sample table lists 410,000 or so clones, over 75% of them with a count of one. The ten largest clones capture roughly 1.5% of the sample. The specimen sequenced was peripheral blood. The receptors derive from a woman in her 40s with COVID-19, enrolled during active disease.

The J gene is TRBJ2-7, the V gene TRBV4-2, with D possibly being TRBD1 (6 bases). V was pared by 0 bases and J by 2 bases, with 11 bases between. Germline CDR1 LGHNA, CDR2 YNFKEQ. The CDR3 totals 15 residues. CDR3 sequence: CASSQDPGATYEQYF. The CDR3 region has the DNA TGTGCCAGCAGCCAAGATCCAGGGGCCACCTACGAGCAGTACTTC.

The CDR3 nucleotides are TGTGCCTGGAGTCCTCCCCAAAGGACAGGCTCTGGAAACACCATATATTTT. This codes for CAWSPPQRTGSGNTIYF. The chain joins TRBV30 to TRBJ1-3; 7 bases are shared with TRBD1. V was clipped by 2 bases and J by 0 bases; unmatched bases: 10. The CDR3 is made up of 17 amino acids. CDR1 is GTSNPN, CDR2 SVGIG, per germline (reference sequence).